These T cell receptor beta chains were read from a single sample in a study of cytomegalovirus exposure and HLA in healthy donors. The table came from immunoSEQ multiplex PCR; TCRdb's copy has only in-frame clones and leaves some out. The sample carries some 83,000 clones, 94% recorded once. The sample taken for sequencing was PBMCs. The receptors shown here come from a woman between 18 and 29 years old in good health and CMV-seronegative. CDR3s include the opening cysteine and the closing phenylalanine or tryptophan. A D gene is named only where the DNA matches it firmly. Rows may omit the clone size; those that give it use once, few, many or a size class.

J gene: TRBJ1-2
V gene: TRBV5-1
D gene: NA
clone size: many
CDR3 DNA: TGCGCCAGCAGCTTGACAGGTTATGGCTACACCTTC
CDR3 protein: CASSLTGYGYTF

J gene: TRBJ2-7
V gene: TRBV6-1
D gene: NA
clone size: NA
CDR3 DNA: TGTGCCAGCAGTGAACTGGGACTTTACTACGAGCAGTACTTC
CDR3 protein: CASSELGLYYEQYF

J gene: TRBJ2-3
V gene: TRBV6-1
D gene: TRBD2
clone size: NA
CDR3 DNA: TGTGCCAGCAGTGTCCTTGGAGCGGGAGGCCCCGATACGCAGTATTTT
CDR3 protein: CASSVLGAGGPDTQYF

J gene: TRBJ2-7
V gene: TRBV6-5
D gene: NA
clone size: once
CDR3 DNA: TGTGCCAGCAGTCCCCTTGCGGGGGCCTCCTACGAGCAGTACTTC
CDR3 protein: CASSPLAGASYEQYF

J gene: TRBJ2-2
V gene: TRBV7-6
D gene: TRBD1
clone size: NA
CDR3 DNA: TGTGCCAGCAGCTGGCCCGGACAGGGGGCGAGAGACACCGGGGAGCTGTTTTTT
CDR3 protein: CASSWPGQGARDTGELFF

J gene: TRBJ1-5
V gene: TRBV6-6
D gene: NA
clone size: NA
CDR3 DNA: TGTGCCAGCAGCCTACGGGGGGGCAGTAGCAATCAGCCCCAGCATTTT
CDR3 protein: CASSLRGGSSNQPQHF

J gene: TRBJ2-1
V gene: TRBV4-1
D gene: TRBD2
clone size: NA
CDR3 DNA: TGCGCCAGCAGCTCTAGCGGGGGAGGTGGGGAGCAGTTCTTC
CDR3 protein: CASSSSGGGGEQFF

J gene: TRBJ2-1
V gene: TRBV6-1
D gene: TRBD2
clone size: few
CDR3 DNA: TGTGCCAGCAGCTCGACTAGCGGAGACTACAATGAGCAGTTCTTC
CDR3 protein: CASSSTSGDYNEQFF

J gene: TRBJ2-5
V gene: TRBV19
D gene: NA
clone size: NA
CDR3 DNA: TGTGCCAGTAGTCCGCCCGCTGGGTTTGGAGCAGAGACCCAGTACTTC
CDR3 protein: CASSPPAGFGAETQYF

J gene: TRBJ1-2
V gene: TRBV5-6
D gene: TRBD1
clone size: NA
CDR3 DNA: TGTGCCAGCAGCTTGAGGGACAGGGTTGCGGTCTATGGCTACACCTTC
CDR3 protein: CASSLRDRVAVYGYTF

J gene: TRBJ1-1
V gene: TRBV29-1
D gene: TRBD1
clone size: medium-sized
CDR3 DNA: TGCAGCGTACAGGGGGCGGACACTGAAGCTTTCTTT
CDR3 protein: CSVQGADTEAFF

J gene: TRBJ1-1
V gene: TRBV19
D gene: TRBD1
clone size: NA
CDR3 DNA: TGTGCCAGTAGTGCCCCCTGGACAGGGGGCACTGAAGCTTTCTTT
CDR3 protein: CASSAPWTGGTEAFF

J gene: TRBJ1-2
V gene: TRBV2
D gene: NA
clone size: NA
CDR3 DNA: TGTGCCAGCAGGCACGATCCCAGGGCAAGTAACTATGGCTACACCTTC
CDR3 protein: CASRHDPRASNYGYTF

J gene: TRBJ2-1
V gene: TRBV7-3
D gene: TRBD1
clone size: few
CDR3 DNA: TGTGCCAGCAGCTTACATCAGGGGGCCTCTGAGCAGTTCTTC
CDR3 protein: CASSLHQGASEQFF

J gene: TRBJ2-5
V gene: TRBV10-3
D gene: TRBD1
clone size: NA
CDR3 DNA: TGTGCCACCTCCAGGACAGGGGAGGCTGAAGAGACCCAGTACTTC
CDR3 protein: CATSRTGEAEETQYF

J gene: TRBJ2-5
V gene: TRBV7-9
D gene: NA
clone size: once
CDR3 DNA: TGTGCCAGCAGCTTCAATAGACTGGAAGAGACCCAGTACTTC
CDR3 protein: CASSFNRLEETQYF

J gene: TRBJ2-2
V gene: TRBV19
D gene: TRBD1
clone size: NA
CDR3 DNA: TGTGCCAGTAGTTCACCGACAGGGTCGAACACCGGGGAGCTGTTTTTT
CDR3 protein: CASSSPTGSNTGELFF

J gene: TRBJ2-6
V gene: TRBV25-1
D gene: NA
clone size: NA
CDR3 DNA: TGTGCCAGCAGTGGCGCGGGACGGACCTCTGGGGCCAACGTCCTGACTTTC
CDR3 protein: CASSGAGRTSGANVLTF

J gene: TRBJ2-1
V gene: TRBV19
D gene: NA
clone size: NA
CDR3 DNA: TGTGCCAGTAGTACCCGTACAAGTTCCTACAATGAGCAGTTCTTC
CDR3 protein: CASSTRTSSYNEQFF

J gene: TRBJ2-3
V gene: TRBV7-8
D gene: NA
clone size: NA
CDR3 DNA: TGTGCCAGCAGCTCCCCTACTAGCACAGATACGCAGTATTTT
CDR3 protein: CASSSPTSTDTQYF

J gene: TRBJ2-3
V gene: TRBV19
D gene: TRBD2
clone size: NA
CDR3 DNA: TGTGCCAGTAGTCTAGCGGGGGGGAGAGATACGCAGTATTTT
CDR3 protein: CASSLAGGRDTQYF

J gene: TRBJ2-7
V gene: TRBV29-1
D gene: NA
clone size: NA
CDR3 DNA: TGCAGCGTTGTGGGAGGTGAAGTCTCCTACGAGCAGTACTTC
CDR3 protein: CSVVGGEVSYEQYF

J gene: TRBJ2-7
V gene: TRBV7-9
D gene: NA
clone size: NA
CDR3 DNA: TGTGCCAGCAGCCCTACAGGGACCTACGAGCAGTACTTC
CDR3 protein: CASSPTGTYEQYF

J gene: TRBJ2-1
V gene: TRBV9
D gene: NA
clone size: NA
CDR3 DNA: TGTGCCAGCAGCCAGGCGGGGGCTACCTACAATGAGCAGTTCTTC
CDR3 protein: CASSQAGATYNEQFF

J gene: TRBJ1-4
V gene: TRBV6-1
D gene: TRBD1
clone size: NA
CDR3 DNA: TGTGCCAGCAGGGACAGGGGGCCAACTAATGAAAAACTGTTTTTT
CDR3 protein: CASRDRGPTNEKLFF

J gene: TRBJ2-2
V gene: TRBV2
D gene: TRBD1
clone size: NA
CDR3 DNA: TGTGCCAGTTTACCGGGACAGGTCCCCACCGGGGAGCTGTTTTTT
CDR3 protein: CASLPGQVPTGELFF

J gene: TRBJ1-1
V gene: TRBV2
D gene: NA
clone size: NA
CDR3 DNA: TGTGCCAGCATCTCCGGGACATCGTGGGACACTGAAGCTTTCTTT
CDR3 protein: CASISGTSWDTEAFF

J gene: TRBJ2-5
V gene: TRBV5-8
D gene: NA
clone size: NA
CDR3 DNA: TGTGCCAGCAGCTATGATCGGACTCTTCAAGAGACCCAGTACTTC
CDR3 protein: CASSYDRTLQETQYF

J gene: TRBJ2-7
V gene: TRBV6-1
D gene: NA
clone size: NA
CDR3 DNA: TGTGCCAGCAGTGGAAAAACAGGAAGTAATGAGCAGTACTTC
CDR3 protein: CASSGKTGSNEQYF

J gene: TRBJ1-1
V gene: TRBV11-2
D gene: TRBD1
clone size: NA
CDR3 DNA: TGTGCCAGCAGCAAACGGACCGCTCAGGGGACAGACACTGAAGCTTTCTTT
CDR3 protein: CASSKRTAQGTDTEAFF

J gene: TRBJ2-7
V gene: TRBV5-1
D gene: TRBD1
clone size: few
CDR3 DNA: TGCGCCAGCAGCCCGGGACAGGGGGGATCCTACGAGCAGTACTTC
CDR3 protein: CASSPGQGGSYEQYF

J gene: TRBJ2-1
V gene: TRBV19
D gene: TRBD1
clone size: NA
CDR3 DNA: TGTGCCAGTACCCTGACAGGGGGAGGGACGGTTGAGCAGTTCTTC
CDR3 protein: CASTLTGGGTVEQFF

J gene: TRBJ1-1
V gene: TRBV30
D gene: NA
clone size: NA
CDR3 DNA: TGTGCCTGGGGGCAGGGGCTTATGAACACTGAAGCTTTCTTT
CDR3 protein: CAWGQGLMNTEAFF

J gene: TRBJ2-1
V gene: TRBV5-1
D gene: TRBD2
clone size: NA
CDR3 DNA: TGCGCCAGCACCGGGAGGGTCTATGAGCAGTTCTTC
CDR3 protein: CASTGRVYEQFF

J gene: TRBJ2-1
V gene: TRBV19
D gene: NA
clone size: NA
CDR3 DNA: TGTGCCAGTAGTAAACGGGAAGGTTCCTACAATGAGCAGTTCTTC
CDR3 protein: CASSKREGSYNEQFF

J gene: TRBJ2-1
V gene: TRBV11-2
D gene: NA
clone size: NA
CDR3 DNA: TGTGCCAGCAGCTTCGACCTCGGGAGCAATGAGCAGTTCTTC
CDR3 protein: CASSFDLGSNEQFF

J gene: TRBJ1-2
V gene: TRBV30
D gene: NA
clone size: NA
CDR3 DNA: TGTGCCTGGAGTCGGGCAGGGAAGAGCTATGGCTACACCTTC
CDR3 protein: CAWSRAGKSYGYTF

J gene: TRBJ2-6
V gene: TRBV2
D gene: TRBD2
clone size: NA
CDR3 DNA: TGTGCCAGTATGAGACTAGCGAGTAGCTCTGGGGCCAACGTCCTGACTTTC
CDR3 protein: CASMRLASSSGANVLTF

J gene: TRBJ1-3
V gene: TRBV19
D gene: NA
clone size: NA
CDR3 DNA: TGTGCCAGTAGGAACTTAAACACCATATATTTT
CDR3 protein: CASRNLNTIYF

J gene: TRBJ1-1
V gene: TRBV29-1
D gene: TRBD1
clone size: NA
CDR3 DNA: TGCAGCGTAACAGGGGCCCGCGGAGAAGCTTTCTTT
CDR3 protein: CSVTGARGEAFF

J gene: TRBJ2-1
V gene: TRBV5-1
D gene: NA
clone size: NA
CDR3 DNA: TGCGCCAGCAGCTTGCCCAGCGGCAACTACAATGAGCAGTTCTTC
CDR3 protein: CASSLPSGNYNEQFF

J gene: TRBJ2-7
V gene: TRBV6-1
D gene: TRBD2
clone size: NA
CDR3 DNA: TGTGCCAGCAGTGAACTAGCGGGGGGGCAGGACGAGCAGTACTTC
CDR3 protein: CASSELAGGQDEQYF

J gene: TRBJ2-2
V gene: TRBV10-3
D gene: TRBD1
clone size: NA
CDR3 DNA: TGTGCCATCAGTGTTACAGGGGGTATCGACACCGGGGAGCTGTTTTTT
CDR3 protein: CAISVTGGIDTGELFF

J gene: TRBJ1-3
V gene: TRBV7-9
D gene: NA
clone size: NA
CDR3 DNA: TGTGCCAGCAGCTCTTTCCCCGCAGGTCCGGGAAACACCATATATTTT
CDR3 protein: CASSSFPAGPGNTIYF

J gene: TRBJ2-1
V gene: TRBV9
D gene: TRBD2
clone size: NA
CDR3 DNA: TGTGCCAGCAGCGTAGAACCAGCGGGGGGGCCCTACAGTGAGCAGTTCTTC
CDR3 protein: CASSVEPAGGPYSEQFF

J gene: TRBJ2-1
V gene: TRBV11-2
D gene: TRBD2
clone size: NA
CDR3 DNA: TGTGCCAGCAGCTATGGGACTAGCGGGGGGCATGAGCAGTTCTTC
CDR3 protein: CASSYGTSGGHEQFF

J gene: TRBJ2-5
V gene: TRBV7-2
D gene: TRBD2
clone size: NA
CDR3 DNA: TGTGCCAGCAGCTTAAATTTCGGGGGGGGTGAGACCCAGTACTTC
CDR3 protein: CASSLNFGGGETQYF

J gene: TRBJ2-7
V gene: TRBV5-1
D gene: TRBD2
clone size: NA
CDR3 DNA: TGCGCCAGCAGCCTAGGAAGGGGTAGCGGGATGGGGGCCTACGAGCAGTACTTC
CDR3 protein: CASSLGRGSGMGAYEQYF